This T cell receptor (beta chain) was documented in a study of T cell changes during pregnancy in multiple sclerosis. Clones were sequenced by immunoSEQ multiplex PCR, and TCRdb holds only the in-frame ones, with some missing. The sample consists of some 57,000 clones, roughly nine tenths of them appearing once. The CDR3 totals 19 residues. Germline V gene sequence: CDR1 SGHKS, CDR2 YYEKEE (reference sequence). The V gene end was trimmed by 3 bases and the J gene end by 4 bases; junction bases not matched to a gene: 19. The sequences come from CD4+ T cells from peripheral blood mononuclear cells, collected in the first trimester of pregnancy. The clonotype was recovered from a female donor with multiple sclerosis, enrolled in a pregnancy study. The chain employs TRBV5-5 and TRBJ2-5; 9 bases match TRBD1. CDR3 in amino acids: CASSWGTGTRWGAGETQYF. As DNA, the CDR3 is TGTGCCAGCAGCTGGGGGACAGGGACTCGGTGGGGGGCCGGAGAGACCCAGTACTTC.